This TCR beta chain comes out of a study of control samples from healthy donors and cancer patients. Profiling relied on immunoSEQ multiplex PCR, and the TCRdb table lists in-frame clones only, not all of them. The sample records 150,000 to 200,000 clones, about 90% being singletons. The CDR3 is 13 residues long. Germline CDR1 reads KGHSH; CDR2 reads LQKENI. The V end was cut by 6 bases, the J end by 5 bases, with 13 bases between. The sample was blood. The TCR comes from a man between 18 and 35 years old in good health. The V call is TRBV18, the J call TRBJ1-2; D may be TRBD1 (5 bases). In DNA, the CDR3 is TGTGCCAGCTCCCCAAAAGGGGAATATGGCTACACCTTC. Protein product: CASSPKGEYGYTF.